The 20 T cell receptor beta chains in this list originate from one sample, sequenced in a study of blood T cells in healthy people across ages. It was with a sample-barcoded 5' primer and a J-beta primer mix that a second PCR of roughly 7 to 11 cycles was run. TCRdb analysed the 5' RACE reads with MiXCR anew, one entry per CDR3 protein. The table records hundreds of thousands of distinct CDR3 sequences, roughly three fifths of them present only once. Specimen: blood. Receptors were obtained from a man aged 40-49 years in good health.

This clonotype is a singleton in its sample. J is TRBJ1-1 and V is TRBV24-1; D unresolved. Germline V gives CDR1 KGHDR, CDR2 SFDVKD. CDR3 size: 13 residues. Trimming left V 1 base short and J 4 bases short, with 6 bases between. The CDR3 sequence: CATSDFAGTEAFF. Written as DNA, the CDR3 is TGTGCCACCAGTGATTTTGCGGGCACTGAAGCTTTCTTT.

This clonotype was detected a few times. The chain combines TRBV7-6 with TRBJ2-7, with TRBD2 matching 8 bases. Germline CDR1 and CDR2: SGHVS and FNYEAQ. This CDR3 is 15 amino acids long. Losses at the gene ends were 6 bases for V and 2 bases for J; bases not matched to a gene: 9. The CDR3 region is CASSPHTSGAYEQYF. CDR3 in DNA: TGTGCCAGCAGTCCTCATACTAGCGGAGCCTACGAGCAGTACTTC.

This rearrangement joins TRBV27 to TRBJ2-5; 11 positions match TRBD1. The CDR3 totals 17 residues. The germline V gene encodes CDR1 MNHEY and CDR2 SMNVEV (reference sequence). After removal of 4 bases from V and 7 bases from J, the junction contained 14 bases not matched to a gene. The CDR3 region has the DNA TGTGCCAGCAGTTCAAACCGTCCGGACAGGGGGCGTGGGACCCAGTACTTC. Protein product: CASSSNRPDRGRGTQYF.

This chain links TRBV12-3 or TRBV12-4 with TRBJ2-5; 11 nucleotides line up with TRBD2. This CDR3 spans 14 amino acids. J lost 0 bases, V lost 6 bases, and 0 bases had no gene match. As DNA, the CDR3 is TGTGCCAGCAGGACTAGCGGGGACCAAGAGACCCAGTACTTC. Its translation: CASRTSGDQETQYF.

This chain links TRBV20-1 with TRBJ2-7; possibly TRBD2 for D (6 bases). This CDR3 has 14 amino acids. V was shortened by 6 bases and J by 1 base, with 16 bases between the two germline ends. Per the germline V gene, CDR1 is DFQATT and CDR2 is SNEGSKA (reference sequence). CDR3 sequence: CSAFDEGGSYEQYF. CDR3 bases: TGCAGTGCCTTCGACGAGGGAGGTTCCTACGAGCAGTACTTC.

The chain has TRBV20-1 and TRBJ1-5; D is perhaps TRBD1 (6 bases). Trimming took off 0 bases at V and 1 base at J, with 16 bases between the two ends. The CDR3 consists of 17 residues. The germline V gene has CDR1 DFQATT and CDR2 SNEGSKA (reference sequence). CDR3 bases: TGCAGTGCTAGAGATTCGGGGGGGGCATTCAGCAATCAGCCCCAGCATTTT. Its translation: CSARDSGGAFSNQPQHF.

This clonotype has just a few counts. The chain is built from TRBV27 and TRBJ2-7; D perhaps matches TRBD2 (5 bases). V was cut by 6 bases and J by 3 bases, with 15 bases left in between. The CDR3 contains 14 residues. From germline, CDR1 is MNHEY and CDR2 SMNVEV (reference sequence). For the CDR3, the DNA is TGTGCCAGCAGCGGAAGTCCCGGGAACTACGAGCAGTACTTC. Amino acids: CASSGSPGNYEQYF.

In its sample, this clonotype was seen a few times. This chain links TRBV12-3 or TRBV12-4 with TRBJ1-5; TRBD1 might be the D (6 bases). There are 16 residues in the CDR3. V lost 5 bases and J 1 base, leaving 15 bases between the germline ends. For the CDR3, the DNA is TGTGCCAGCAGTGCCGGCGGACAGCTCAGCAATCAGCCCCAGCATTTT. It codes for CASSAGGQLSNQPQHF.

A few counts support this clonotype. The V and J genes are TRBV11-3 and TRBJ1-2; weak D call: TRBD1 (5 bases). V was pared by 3 bases and J by 4 bases, with 15 bases between. CDR1 SGHNT and CDR2 YENEEA come from the germline V gene. The length of the CDR3 is 15 residues. CDR3 DNA sequence: TGTGCCAGCAGCTTTTCCTTTGACAGTATCTATGGCTACACCTTC. As protein: CASSFSFDSIYGYTF.

This clonotype has just a few counts. V is TRBV5-1 and J is TRBJ1-5; possible D gene TRBD1, 5 bases. CDR3 length: 14 amino acids. The V end was cut by 3 bases, the J end by 5 bases, with 12 bases between. CDR1 and CDR2 from the germline V gene are SGHRS and YFSETQ. The CDR3 bases are TGCGCCAGCAGCTCCGGAAGGGGCGATCAGCCCCAGCATTTT. Translation gives CASSSGRGDQPQHF.

CDR3: CASSQVGTGSSYNEQFF. The CDR3 DNA reads as TGTGCCAGCAGCCAAGTAGGGACCGGGAGCTCCTACAATGAGCAGTTCTTC. This chain uses TRBV4-2 with TRBJ2-1; TRBD2 might be the D (6 bases). This CDR3 contains 17 residues. Per germline, CDR1 LGHNA and CDR2 YNFKEQ. Trimming removed 1 base at V and 0 bases at J, with 13 bases between.

A note on this clonotype: A single base separates this from a much larger clone, so it may be a read error. The gene calls are TRBV5-6 and TRBJ2-1, with D possibly matching TRBD2 (5 bases). Germline-derived CDR1 and CDR2 are SGHDT and YYEEEE. The CDR3 is made up of 15 amino acids. CDR3 sequence reads: CAGSSGESSYNEQFF. For the CDR3, the DNA is TGTGCCGGCAGCTCCGGGGAAAGCTCCTACAATGAGCAGTTCTTC.

This clonotype qualifies as medium-sized. The chain combines TRBV20-1 with TRBJ1-5, with D uncertain. Germline CDR1 reads DFQATT; CDR2 reads SNEGSKA (reference sequence). The CDR3 length is 11 residues. V lost 3 bases, J lost 3 bases, and 3 bases lay in between. CDR3 DNA sequence: TGCAGTGCTAGCCCCAATCAGCCCCAGCATTTT. Translated, it gives CSASPNQPQHF.

This chain connects TRBV7-2 to TRBJ2-1, with TRBD2 matching 9 bases. CDR3 length: 15 residues. Germline V gives CDR1 SGHTA, CDR2 FQGNSA. The V and J ends lost 6 bases and 13 bases, in that order; junction bases with no gene match: 16. CDR3 bases: TGTGCCAGCAGGCTAGCGGGGCCTCCCAGCGAGACCCAGTTCTTC. It yields the protein CASRLAGPPSETQFF.

The count of this clonotype is one. This chain uses TRBV7-2 with TRBJ2-7, with D tentatively TRBD1 or TRBD2 (5 bases each). V was trimmed by 5 bases and J by 5 bases, leaving 25 bases between them. Germline V gene data show CDR1 as SGHTA and CDR2 as FQGNSA. CDR3 size: 17 residues. The CDR3 here is CASSDILKGPGSNEQYF. The DNA for the CDR3 is TGTGCCAGCAGCGATATACTTAAGGGTCCAGGGAGCAACGAGCAGTACTTC.

This clonotype was counted only a few times. The rearrangement joins TRBV5-1 to TRBJ2-1; 11 nucleotides align to TRBD2. CDR3 size: 16 residues. With V trimmed by 1 base and J by 3 bases, 3 bases remained unmatched. Germline loops: CDR1 SGHRS, CDR2 YFSETQ. The CDR3 nucleotides read TGCGCCAGCAGCTTGCGCCTAGCGGGGGGCTACAATGAGCAGTTCTTC. It translates to CASSLRLAGGYNEQFF. Combining the CDR3 with reference TRBV5-1 and TRBJ2-1 gives the whole variable domain KAGVTQTPRYLIKTRGQQVTLSCSPISGHRSVSWYQQTPGQGLQFLFEYFSETQRNKGNFPGRFSGRQFSNSRSEMNVSTLELGDSALYLCASSLRLAGGYNEQFFGPGTRLTVL.

The chain has TRBV27 and TRBJ2-5; D is uncertain. V lost 4 bases, J lost 5 bases, and 14 bases lay in between. The CDR3 has 14 residues. Looked up from germline, CDR1 is MNHEY and CDR2 is SMNVEV (reference sequence). The CDR3 DNA sequence: TGTGCCAGCAGTTCCTTAAATGTGGGCGAGACCCAGTACTTC. It codes for CASSSLNVGETQYF.

The sample holds a few counts of this clonotype. The chain has TRBV3-1 and TRBJ2-6, with 10 bases identical to TRBD1. V trimming: 3 bases; J trimming: 2 bases; junction bases outside the gene matches: 10. The CDR3 has 19 amino acids. Germline V CDR1 and CDR2: LGHDT, YNNKEL (reference sequence). The CDR3 region is CASSHPRDRGLTGANVLTF. The CDR3 nucleotides are TGTGCCAGCAGCCATCCCCGGGACAGGGGCTTAACTGGGGCCAACGTCCTGACTTTC.

The chain recombines TRBV12-3 or TRBV12-4 with TRBJ2-1; 8 bases fit TRBD2. There are 15 residues in the CDR3. With 6 bases clipped from V and 8 bases from J, the junction kept 12 bases outside the gene matches. The CDR3: CASSLSGRGLDEQFF. The DNA of the CDR3 is TGTGCCAGCAGCCTCAGCGGGAGAGGGTTGGATGAGCAGTTCTTC.

The J gene is TRBJ2-4, the V gene TRBV28; unclear D gene. CDR1 and CDR2 from the germline V gene are MDHEN and SYDVKM. The CDR3 has 15 amino acids. Trimming left V 6 bases short and J 0 bases short, with 12 bases between. CDR3 region: CASRRAFAAKNIQYF. The CDR3 DNA sequence: TGTGCCAGCAGACGGGCCTTTGCAGCCAAAAACATTCAGTACTTC.